The 27 T cell receptor beta chains below were found in one sample sequenced in a study of cytomegalovirus exposure and HLA in healthy donors (dated by TCRdb to between 2016 and 2019). The receptor library was made with the immunoSEQ multiplex PCR assay. The multiplex PCR relied on a mix of 60 forward primers for TCR Vbeta segments and 13 reverse primers for TCR Jbeta segments. This immuneACCESS table, as held by TCRdb, lists in-frame sequences with V and J called but not all clones. Of the missing ones, under half trace to an unresolved V gene in checked studies; the others have no known cause. Present in this sample are around 120,000 clones, 70% to 85% of which were seen just once. The leading ten clones occupy 1.8% of the sample. Sequencing input: PBMCs. These receptor sequences come from a man aged 18 to 35 in good health and CMV-seronegative.

This clone was recorded a few times. The chain has TRBV4-1 and TRBJ1-3, with D perhaps matching TRBD1 (6 bases). The germline V gene has CDR1 MGHRA and CDR2 YSYEKL. There are 17 residues in the CDR3. Deletions cut 1 base from V and 0 bases from J, with 13 bases between. CDR3 in amino acids: CASSQGRGPLSGNTIYF. The CDR3 DNA is TGCGCCAGCAGCCAAGGGCGGGGGCCCCTCTCTGGAAACACCATATATTTT.

This chain connects TRBV29-1 to TRBJ2-5; the D is unclear. The DNA end is a closer match to TRBJ2-7, so the J assignment may be wrong. The CDR3 is 12 residues long. Germline CDR1 reads SQVTM; CDR2 reads ANQGSEA. CDR3 residues: CSVRSRTYEQYF. CDR3 nucleotide sequence: TGCAGCGTTAGATCCCGTACCTACGAGCAGTACTTC.

J is TRBJ2-1 and V is TRBV11-3; 7 positions agree with TRBD1. In germline, CDR1 is SGHNT, CDR2 YENEEA. The length of the CDR3 is 13 residues. The J segment lost 8 bases and the V segment lost 6 bases, leaving 7 bases of the junction unmatched. DNA for the CDR3: TGTGCCAGCAGAGCAGACAGGGCCCATGAGCAGTTCTTC. Amino acids: CASRADRAHEQFF. Full variable domain (missing parts from reference TRBV11-3 and TRBJ2-1): EAGVVQSPRYKIIEKKQPVAFWCNPISGHNTLYWYLQNLGQGPELLIRYENEEAVDDSQLPKDRFSAERLKGVDSTLKIQPAELGDSAVYLCASRADRAHEQFFGPGTRLTVL.

The chain couples TRBV9 to TRBJ2-4, with TRBD2 matching 8 bases. Unmatched junction bases numbered 7, after V lost 4 bases and J lost 1 base. This CDR3 has 16 amino acids. CDR1 is SGDLS, CDR2 YYNGEE, per germline. The CDR3 sequence is CASSPTGGGAKNIQYF. The CDR3 region has the DNA TGTGCCAGCAGCCCGACCGGCGGGGGGGCCAAAAACATTCAGTACTTC. The entire variable domain, with the rest obtained from reference TRBV9 and TRBJ2-4, is as follows: DSGVTQTPKHLITATGQRVTLRCSPRSGDLSVYWYQQSLDQGLQFLIQYYNGEERAKGNILERFSAQQFPDLHSELNLSSLELGDSALYFCASSPTGGGAKNIQYFGAGTRLSVL.

The V and J genes are TRBV6-1 and TRBJ1-1, with 11 bases that match TRBD1. With 7 bases clipped from V and 0 bases from J, the junction kept 4 bases outside the gene matches. Germline V CDR1 and CDR2: MNHNS, SASEGT. The CDR3 runs to 15 residues. The CDR3 is CASTGTGGLNTEAFF. DNA of the CDR3: TGTGCCAGCACTGGGACAGGGGGATTGAACACTGAAGCTTTCTTT.

This clone has just a few counts. The chain recombines TRBV25-1 with TRBJ1-5; D might be TRBD1 (5 bases). Germline-derived CDR1 and CDR2 are MGHDK and SYGVNS. There are 14 residues in the CDR3. Trimming took off 4 bases at V and 2 bases at J, with 9 bases between the two ends. The CDR3 region is CASSGRGGNQPQHF. The CDR3 nucleotides are TGTGCCAGCAGTGGGAGGGGTGGCAATCAGCCCCAGCATTTT. Using reference TRBV25-1 and TRBJ1-5 for the parts outside the CDR3, the full variable domain is EADIYQTPRYLVIGTGKKITLECSQTMGHDKMYWYQQDPGMELHLIHYSYGVNSTEKGDLSSESTVSRIRTEHFPLTLESARPSHTSQYLCASSGRGGNQPQHFGDGTRLSIL.

This chain uses TRBV7-9 with TRBJ1-4; TRBD1 agrees at 8 bases. The CDR3 runs 17 residues. The V gene's germline CDR1 is SEHNR and CDR2 FQNEAQ (reference sequence). After removal of 1 base from V and 7 bases from J, the junction contained 11 bases not matched to a gene. DNA for the CDR3: TGTGCCAGCAGCTTAGTGTGGGTGAACAGGGGGACTGAAAAACTGTTTTTT. It is translated as CASSLVWVNRGTEKLFF.

This clone was detected a few times. This chain links TRBV4-1 with TRBJ1-4; D is perhaps TRBD1 (6 bases). The CDR3 runs 14 residues. The germline V gene has CDR1 MGHRA and CDR2 YSYEKL. The germline V and J ends were trimmed by 4 bases and 8 bases, with 14 bases remaining between them. CDR3 in amino acids: CASSLAGVVEKLFF. CDR3 nucleotides: TGCGCCAGCAGCCTCGCAGGGGTCGTAGAAAAACTGTTTTTT.

The gene calls are TRBV6-5 and TRBJ2-3; 7 nucleotides align to TRBD1. V dropped 4 bases and J dropped 2; count of bases not matched to a gene: 6. Germline V gives CDR1 MNHEY, CDR2 SVGAGI. The length of the CDR3 is 15 residues. The CDR3, as DNA: TGTGCCAGCAGTTCTCCACAGGGGCTCACAGATACGCAGTATTTT. Encoded protein: CASSSPQGLTDTQYF.

The chain is built from TRBV19 and TRBJ1-6, with 7 bases lining up with TRBD1. V trimming: 9 bases; J trimming: 12 bases; junction bases outside the gene matches: 23. Germline V CDR1 and CDR2: LNHDA, SQIVND (reference sequence). The CDR3 is 17 amino acids. The CDR3 sequence: CASARKGGRVTLIPLHF. The CDR3, as DNA: TGTGCCAGCGCAAGAAAAGGGGGCAGGGTAACCTTAATACCCCTCCACTTT.

This clone has only a few counts. The chain joins TRBV2 to TRBJ1-2; D perhaps matches TRBD1 (5 bases). Between the trimmed V and J ends, which lost 6 bases and 12 bases, there was a span of 11 bases. The CDR3 has 10 amino acids. Germline CDR1 is SNHLY and CDR2 is FYNNEI. The CDR3 nucleotides read TGTGCCAGCAGCCGGGACTACGACACCTTC. It codes for CASSRDYDTF.

This sequence joins TRBV27 and TRBJ2-1; 9 bases map to TRBD1. The CDR3 extends over 15 amino acids. The junction had 6 bases not matched to a gene; V was cut back by 4 bases and J by 5 bases. Germline loops: CDR1 MNHEY, CDR2 SMNVEV (reference sequence). CDR3 sequence reads: CASSSGQGLDNEQFF. The CDR3 nucleotides are TGTGCCAGCAGTTCGGGACAGGGTCTCGACAATGAGCAGTTCTTC.

This clone was found a few times. This chain joins TRBV4-1 and TRBJ1-4; D is uncertain. The V gene's germline CDR1 is MGHRA and CDR2 YSYEKL. V dropped 5 bases and J dropped 8 bases, with 12 bases sitting between them. This CDR3 comprises 13 residues. CDR3 nucleotide sequence: TGCGCCAGCAGCTATGGAGAGTTGGAAAAACTGTTTTTT. This codes for CASSYGELEKLFF.

Only a few counts were recorded for this clone. J is TRBJ1-5 and V is TRBV2; maybe TRBD1 (6 bases). Germline V gives CDR1 SNHLY, CDR2 FYNNEI. This CDR3 contains 11 residues. V shed 6 bases and J shed 10 bases, with 10 bases lying between them. For the CDR3, the DNA is TGTGCCAGCAGGGAGACAGGTCCCCAGCATTTT. This codes for CASRETGPQHF.

This chain links TRBV7-2 with TRBJ2-3, with a possible D match to TRBD1 (6 bases). V lost 2 bases, J lost 6 bases, and 15 bases lay in between. The germline CDR1 and CDR2 sequences are SGHTA and FQGNSA. The CDR3 contains 15 residues. This chain's CDR3 is CASSLIQGLADTQYF. The DNA for the CDR3 is TGTGCCAGCAGCTTAATTCAGGGGTTAGCGGATACGCAGTATTTT.

This chain uses TRBV29-1 with TRBJ1-2, with TRBD1 as a possible D gene (5 bases). There are 15 residues in the CDR3. V dropped 3 bases and J dropped 2 bases, with 16 bases sitting between them. Germline values: CDR1 SQVTM, CDR2 ANQGSEA. The DNA of the CDR3 is TGCAGCGTTGAGTCTCCGGCAGGGCTAAACTATGGCTACACCTTC. Protein product: CSVESPAGLNYGYTF.

This rearrangement joins TRBV7-2 to TRBJ1-4; D unclear. V was clipped by 1 base and J by 7 bases, with 13 bases between them. Germline V gene data show CDR1 as SGHTA and CDR2 as FQGNSA. This CDR3 region has 15 residues. The CDR3 coding sequence is TGTGCCAGCAGCTTAGTGGCCAGGATTGGTGAAAAACTGTTTTTT. Translating gives CASSLVARIGEKLFF.

This chain connects TRBV15 to TRBJ1-5; 7 nucleotides align to TRBD1. The germline V gene encodes CDR1 LNHNV and CDR2 YYDKDF (reference sequence). V dropped 3 bases and J dropped 2; count of bases not matched to a gene: 4. The CDR3 extends over 15 amino acids. For the CDR3, the DNA is TGTGCCACCAGCAGGTCCACAGGGGGCAATCAGCCCCAGCATTTT. It specifies CATSRSTGGNQPQHF.

The genes are TRBV2 and TRBJ1-2; tentative D call: TRBD1 (6 bases). V lost 5 bases and J 6 bases, leaving 19 bases between the germline ends. The CDR3 totals 15 residues. The germline CDR1 and CDR2 sequences are SNHLY and FYNNEI. Written as DNA, the CDR3 is TGTGCCAGCAGTCTAAAGGGACATCGGGTCAATGGCTACACCTTC. Its protein product is CASSLKGHRVNGYTF.

The chain employs TRBV4-1 and TRBJ2-3; TRBD2 matches at 12 bases. V lost 0 bases to trimming and J lost 8 bases; unmatched junction nucleotides: 6. The CDR3 is 16 amino acids. Germline CDR1 reads MGHRA; CDR2 reads YSYEKL. Here the CDR3 DNA reads TGCGCCAGCAGCCAAGATCTAGCGGGGGGGCTTGGTACGCAGTATTTT. Protein product: CASSQDLAGGLGTQYF.

The CDR3 nucleotides are TGTGCCAGTAACTTGGGGACAGGTGTCTCTGGGGCCAACGTCCTGACTTTC. Encoded protein: CASNLGTGVSGANVLTF. V and J are TRBV19 and TRBJ2-6, with TRBD1 matching over 8 bases. The J segment lost 0 bases and the V segment lost 7 bases, leaving 8 bases of the junction unmatched. This CDR3 has 17 residues. Germline lookup yields CDR1 LNHDA and CDR2 SQIVND (reference sequence). Together with reference TRBV19 and TRBJ2-6, the CDR3 gives the full variable domain: DGGITQSPKYLFRKEGQNVTLSCEQNLNHDAMYWYRQDPGQGLRLIYYSQIVNDFQKGDIAEGYSVSREKKESFPLTVTSAQKNPTAFYLCASNLGTGVSGANVLTFGAGSRLTVL.

The chain is built from TRBV9 and TRBJ1-2; maybe TRBD1 (5 bases). This CDR3 region has 18 residues. Germline-derived CDR1 and CDR2 are SGDLS and YYNGEE. V lost 4 bases and J lost 5, with 27 bases in between. CDR3 loop: CASSRHLVSGGLEYGYTF. Here the CDR3 DNA reads TGTGCCAGCAGCCGTCACCTGGTATCGGGGGGACTTGAATATGGCTACACCTTC.

A remark on this clone: The sample has other DNA sequences that encode this CDR3 too. The gene calls are TRBV11-2 and TRBJ1-2; TRBD1 aligns across 8 bases. Germline V gene lookup returns CDR1 SGHAT and CDR2 FQNNGV. The CDR3 runs 13 residues. With 0 bases clipped from V and 8 bases from J, the junction kept 2 bases outside the gene matches. The CDR3 reads CASSLDRGRGYTF. CDR3 sequence (DNA): TGTGCCAGCAGCTTAGACAGGGGGCGAGGCTACACCTTC.

The chain joins TRBV13 to TRBJ1-2; 8 bases match TRBD1. V lost 5 bases, J lost 3 bases, and 5 bases stayed unmatched. This CDR3 comprises 14 residues. Germline CDR1 PRHDT, CDR2 FYEKMQ (reference sequence). CDR3 in amino acids: CASSPGQGYYGYTF. CDR3 in DNA: TGTGCCAGCAGCCCAGGACAGGGTTACTATGGCTACACCTTC. Together with reference TRBV13 and TRBJ1-2, the CDR3 gives the full variable domain: AAGVIQSPRHLIKEKRETATLKCYPIPRHDTVYWYQQGPGQDPQFLISFYEKMQSDKGSIPDRFSAQQFSDYHSELNMSSLELGDSALYFCASSPGQGYYGYTFGSGTRLTVV.

The chain employs TRBV25-1 and TRBJ1-1; D call uncertain. Germline values: CDR1 MGHDK, CDR2 SYGVNS. The CDR3 contains 14 residues. V lost 5 bases to trimming and J lost 7 bases, with 17 bases between them. This CDR3 is CASSFGGRGNEAFF. CDR3 DNA sequence: TGTGCCAGCAGTTTTGGAGGTCGGGGTAATGAAGCTTTCTTT.

This clone has just one count. The rearrangement joins TRBV27 to TRBJ2-3, with D perhaps matching TRBD2 (7 bases). CDR1 and CDR2 from the germline V gene are MNHEY and SMNVEV (reference sequence). CDR3 length: 16 amino acids. Trimming removed 5 bases at V and 5 bases at J, with 20 bases between. The CDR3 region is CASSTLGGGARDTQYF. The CDR3 DNA reads as TGTGCCAGCAGTACACTCGGTGGGGGGGCTAGAGATACGCAGTATTTT.

This clone was recorded a few times. V is TRBV6-1 and J is TRBJ1-5; TRBD1 agrees at 9 bases. Germline values: CDR1 MNHNS, CDR2 SASEGT. The CDR3 has 15 residues. V was clipped by 3 bases and J by 6 bases; unmatched bases: 6. In nucleotides, the CDR3 is TGTGCCAGCAGTGAGGGGACAGGGTGGAGTCAGCCCCAGCATTTT. Translated, it gives CASSEGTGWSQPQHF.